What follows are 22 T cell receptor beta chains derived from one specimen sequenced in a study of response to subunit inactivated influenza vaccine. TCRdb reprocessed the RT-PCR reads via MiXCR and lists one record per CDR3 protein. In the table there are approximately 520,000 distinct CDR3 sequences, 16% of which are singletons. The sequencing used CD4+ T cells sorted from PBMCs, collected about 23 months after vaccination. Receptor source: a man in his fifties or sixties who received an inactivated influenza vaccine.

A few counts support this clonotype. The gene calls are TRBV4-3 and TRBJ2-1; D perhaps matches TRBD2 (6 bases). CDR3 length equals 17 residues. Germline V gives CDR1 LGHNA, CDR2 YSLEER. V was cut by 1 base and J by 4 bases, with 17 bases left in between. The CDR3 DNA follows: TGCGCCAGCAGCCAAGGGGGAGCGGCGGGATCTTACAATGAGCAGTTCTTC. Translation gives CASSQGGAAGSYNEQFF.

The chain couples TRBV4-1 to TRBJ1-1; D remains unclear. V was shortened by 1 base and J by 11 bases, with 14 bases between the two germline ends. CDR3 length: 13 amino acids. Germline loops: CDR1 MGHRA, CDR2 YSYEKL. The CDR3 DNA sequence: TGCGCCAGCAGCCAAGTCGGAGGAGGGTTGGCTTTCTTT. Protein product: CASSQVGGGLAFF.

V usage is TRBV6-2 or TRBV6-3 and J usage is TRBJ2-5; D not certain. CDR1 is MNHEY, CDR2 SVGEGT, per germline. The germline V and J ends were trimmed by 0 bases and 1 base, with 6 bases remaining between them. The CDR3 sequence is 14 residues long. Here the CDR3 DNA reads TGTGCCAGCAGTTACTCGAGAAGCCAAGAGACCCAGTACTTC. As protein: CASSYSRSQETQYF.

Many counts were recorded for this clonotype. V and J are TRBV15 and TRBJ2-3; 8 bases match TRBD2. This CDR3 has 16 amino acids. The germline CDR1 and CDR2 sequences are LNHNV and YYDKDF (reference sequence). V dropped 2 bases and J dropped 5; count of bases not matched to a gene: 9. The CDR3 spells CATSRLPGLDLDTQYF. CDR3 sequence (DNA): TGTGCCACCAGCAGATTACCGGGACTAGACCTAGATACGCAGTATTTT.

At least ten counts were recorded for this clonotype. The chain has TRBV5-1 and TRBJ2-3; D assignment may be TRBD1 or TRBD2 (5 bases each). Per germline, CDR1 SGHRS and CDR2 YFSETQ. Deletions cut 4 bases from V and 0 bases from J, with 9 bases between. This CDR3 contains 14 residues. The CDR3 sequence: CASSGGRSTDTQYF. DNA of the CDR3: TGCGCCAGCAGCGGGGGAAGAAGCACAGATACGCAGTATTTT.

A few counts support this clonotype. The chain links TRBV18 to TRBJ2-2; D is uncertain. The CDR3 consists of 14 residues. The V end was cut by 2 bases, the J end by 0 bases, with 4 bases between. Germline CDR1 KGHSH, CDR2 LQKENI. The CDR3 region has the DNA TGTGCCAGCTCACCAAACACGAACACCGGGGAGCTGTTTTTT. This gives the protein CASSPNTNTGELFF.

This clonotype has ten or more counts. V is TRBV20-1 and J is TRBJ1-1, with D perhaps TRBD1 (5 bases). This CDR3 comprises 13 residues. V lost 5 bases and J lost 0, with 10 bases in between. CDR1 and CDR2 (germline): DFQATT, SNEGSKA (reference sequence). The CDR3 loop reads CSALGRVNTEAFF. DNA for the CDR3: TGCAGTGCTCTCGGCAGGGTGAACACTGAAGCTTTCTTT.

The rearrangement joins TRBV6-2 or TRBV6-3 to TRBJ2-3; TRBD1 aligns across 7 bases. Trimming cost V 0 bases and J 2 bases; bases outside gene matches: 11. The CDR3 has 18 residues. The germline CDR1 and CDR2 sequences are MNHEY and SVGEGT. The CDR3 coding sequence is TGTGCCAGCAGTTACTCCAATTTGGACAGGCCTTTCACAGATACGCAGTATTTT. Its translation is CASSYSNLDRPFTDTQYF.

This clonotype was seen many times. The chain has TRBV5-6 and TRBJ2-3; the D gene could be TRBD1 or TRBD2 (5 bases each). CDR1 is SGHDT, CDR2 YYEEEE, per germline. Between the trimmed V and J ends, which lost 5 bases and 4 bases, there was a span of 17 bases. This CDR3 contains 15 residues. The CDR3 DNA is TGTGCCAGCAGTTCAACCGGGGCCCGGGCAGATACGCAGTATTTT. Translation: CASSSTGARADTQYF.

This clonotype was counted between two and nine times. The rearrangement uses TRBV12-3 or TRBV12-4 and TRBJ1-4; D gene ambiguous. V lost 3 bases to trimming and J lost 2 bases, with 7 bases between them. The CDR3 covers 14 residues. CDR3 region: CASSFRQTNEKLFF. CDR3 in DNA: TGTGCCAGCAGTTTCAGGCAGACTAATGAAAAACTGTTTTTT.

This clonotype was picked up a small number of times. V is TRBV4-3 and J is TRBJ1-2; D is unresolved. The ends were cut back, 0 bases at V and 5 bases at J, with 13 bases in the middle. Germline values: CDR1 LGHNA, CDR2 YSLEER. This CDR3 has 15 residues. CDR3: CASSQDPNSFYGYTF. The DNA for the CDR3 is TGCGCCAGCAGCCAAGACCCCAACTCCTTTTATGGCTACACCTTC.

In its sample, this clonotype was seen a few times. The chain employs TRBV29-1 and TRBJ2-1, with a tentative D call TRBD1 (5 bases). Trimming left V 8 bases short and J 3 bases short, with 14 bases between. The CDR3 has 13 residues. Germline V CDR1 and CDR2: SQVTM, ANQGSEA. CDR3 loop: CSLTGSYYNEQFF. CDR3 sequence (DNA): TGCAGCCTCACAGGTTCCTACTACAATGAGCAGTTCTTC.

Only a few counts were recorded for this clonotype. V gene TRBV15 combines with J gene TRBJ1-1, with a weak D call TRBD1 (5 bases). Germline lookup yields CDR1 LNHNV and CDR2 YYDKDF (reference sequence). This CDR3 comprises 14 residues. The V end lost 1 base, the J end lost 12 bases, and 18 bases lay between the germline ends. The CDR3 DNA reads as TGTGCCACCAGCAGAGTGGGGGACTTTATGGTCCCTTTCTTT. This translates into CATSRVGDFMVPFF.

This clonotype was counted ten times or more. The chain carries TRBV29-1 and TRBJ2-1; unclear D gene. Germline V gene lookup returns CDR1 SQVTM and CDR2 ANQGSEA. CDR3 length equals 12 residues. V was shortened by 4 bases and J by 4 bases, with 8 bases between the two germline ends. CDR3 nucleotide sequence: TGCAGCGTTGCCACCGATTACAATGAGCAGTTCTTC. This sequence encodes CSVATDYNEQFF.

This clonotype was recorded a few times. The chain combines TRBV7-9 with TRBJ1-3, with D possibly matching TRBD1 (5 bases). The V end was cut by 8 bases, the J end by 1 base, with 15 bases between. This CDR3 has 15 residues. Germline-derived CDR1 and CDR2 are SEHNR and FQNEAQ (reference sequence). The CDR3 coding sequence is TGTGCCAGCCGCCAAGGGGAATCATCTGGAAACACCATATATTTT. This translates into CASRQGESSGNTIYF. Based on the CDR3 plus reference TRBV7-9 and TRBJ1-3, the full variable domain is DTGVSQNPRHKITKRGQNVTFRCDPISEHNRLYWYRQTLGQGPEFLTYFQNEAQLEKSRLLSDRFSAERPKGSFSTLEIQRTEQGDSAMYLCASRQGESSGNTIYFGEGSWLTVV.

The table lists this clonotype with a few counts. The V call is TRBV6-2 or TRBV6-3, the J call TRBJ2-7; D is undetermined. There are 16 residues in the CDR3. The V gene's germline CDR1 is MNHEY and CDR2 SVGEGT. Trimming removed 2 bases from V and 2 bases from J, with 16 bases in between. The CDR3 DNA reads TGTGCCAGCAGTTACATCGCCTCGCCAGGTACCTACGAGCAGTACTTC. This sequence encodes CASSYIASPGTYEQYF.

This clonotype came up a few times. The gene calls are TRBV12-3 or TRBV12-4 and TRBJ1-1; D might be TRBD1 (5 bases). V lost 4 bases to trimming and J lost 1 base, with 22 bases between them. CDR3 size: 18 residues. The CDR3 coding sequence is TGTGCCAGCAGTTCCCTTTTTGGCAGCGGGGCAAGGAACACTGAAGCTTTCTTT. Residues: CASSSLFGSGARNTEAFF.

The V gene is TRBV10-3, the J gene TRBJ2-1; 9 nucleotides line up with TRBD2. This CDR3 is 15 amino acids long. Germline CDR1 is ENHRY and CDR2 is SYGVKD. The V and J ends lost 2 bases and 7 bases, in that order; junction bases with no gene match: 6. The CDR3 DNA sequence: TGTGCCATCAGTGAGAGTAGCGGGAGAGTTAATGAGCAGTTCTTC. It specifies CAISESSGRVNEQFF.

This chain uses TRBV10-3 with TRBJ2-1, with D hard to call. Germline-derived CDR1 and CDR2 are ENHRY and SYGVKD. Trimming left V 0 bases short and J 0 bases short, with 6 bases between. The CDR3 totals 15 residues. The CDR3: CAISESLSSYNEQFF. The CDR3 coding sequence is TGTGCCATCAGTGAGTCGTTGAGCTCCTACAATGAGCAGTTCTTC.

This sequence joins TRBV6-5 and TRBJ2-2, with D uncertain. This CDR3 has 16 amino acids. Trimming removed 0 bases from V and 0 bases from J, with 8 bases in between. CDR1 MNHEY and CDR2 SVGAGI come from the germline V gene. The CDR3 bases are TGTGCCAGCAGTTACTCGGGTCAGACGAACACCGGGGAGCTGTTTTTT. It translates to CASSYSGQTNTGELFF.

This clonotype has a count of ten or more. The chain uses TRBV5-6 and TRBJ1-4; D is possibly TRBD1 (6 bases). Between the trimmed V and J ends, which lost 3 bases and 0 bases, there was a span of 6 bases. The length of the CDR3 is 14 residues. Per germline, CDR1 SGHDT and CDR2 YYEEEE. CDR3 sequence reads: CASSSGATNEKLFF. In DNA, the CDR3 is TGTGCCAGCAGCTCAGGGGCAACTAATGAAAAACTGTTTTTT.

The sample holds many counts of this clonotype. The gene calls are TRBV12-3 or TRBV12-4 and TRBJ1-5, with D possibly matching TRBD1 (6 bases). The CDR3 has 15 residues. Trimming removed 5 bases from V and 3 bases from J, with 14 bases in between. The CDR3: CASSIRGLSNQPQHF. Here the CDR3 DNA reads TGTGCCAGCAGTATCAGGGGATTGTCCAATCAGCCCCAGCATTTT.